These 27 T cell receptor beta chains came from one sample sequenced in a study of blood T cell repertoires in COVID-19 (dated by TCRdb to 2019 to 2021). Library preparation was by the immunoSEQ multiplex PCR assay. Here the immuneACCESS table is served through TCRdb, limited to in-frame sequences with V and J called. Missing clones are a known gap in these copies; in checked studies unresolved V genes cover under half, and the rest lacks a known reason. The sample records over 200,000 clones, roughly 90% of which are singletons. Of the sample, about 4.7% is held by the ten largest clones. The sample comprised PBMCs or T cells enriched from blood (not recorded which). The receptor set was obtained from a woman younger than 45 who had been exposed to COVID-19.

The chain joins TRBV5-1 to TRBJ1-1, with 7 bases that match TRBD1. J lost 11 bases, V lost 4 bases, and 17 bases had no gene match. This CDR3 has 15 residues. From germline, CDR1 is SGHRS and CDR2 YFSETQ. DNA of the CDR3: TGCGCCAGCAGCGTTGGCCGGACAGGTGGGGGGCGGGCTTTCTTT. Protein product: CASSVGRTGGGRAFF.

The rearrangement links TRBV2 to TRBJ1-2; D not resolved. Germline lookup yields CDR1 SNHLY and CDR2 FYNNEI. The CDR3 spans 12 residues. V was trimmed by 7 bases and J by 6 bases, leaving 12 bases between them. The CDR3: CASTPEGDGYTF. The CDR3 DNA reads TGTGCCAGCACGCCGGAGGGAGATGGCTACACCTTC.

The sample holds one count of this clone. The gene calls are TRBV19 and TRBJ2-2; 9 bases match TRBD1. CDR3 length: 15 residues. With 6 bases clipped from V and 0 bases from J, the junction kept 2 bases outside the gene matches. Germline-derived CDR1 and CDR2 are LNHDA and SQIVND (reference sequence). The CDR3 DNA follows: TGTGCCAGTAGACAGGGGGCTCCGAACACCGGGGAGCTGTTTTTT. Translating gives CASRQGAPNTGELFF.

CDR3 region: CASIFSRGLAYEQYF. The CDR3 DNA sequence: TGTGCCAGCATCTTTTCCCGGGGACTAGCATACGAGCAGTACTTC. The J gene is TRBJ2-7, the V gene TRBV21-1; no DNA check was done on the table's D call, TRBD2. TRBV21-1 is deemed a pseudogene. The CDR3 contains 15 residues.

This chain connects TRBV13 to TRBJ1-3; D might be TRBD1 (6 bases). Looked up from germline, CDR1 is PRHDT and CDR2 is FYEKMQ (reference sequence). The ends were cut back, 0 bases at V and 8 bases at J, with 17 bases in the middle. CDR3 length: 16 residues. CDR3: CASSLGQGQLAYTIYF. The CDR3 DNA sequence: TGTGCCAGCAGCTTAGGCCAAGGACAGTTAGCGTACACCATATATTTT.

The chain carries TRBV5-1 and TRBJ1-1, with a possible D match to TRBD1 (5 bases). The CDR3 totals 15 residues. Germline CDR1 and CDR2: SGHRS and YFSETQ. The V and J ends lost 4 bases and 0 bases respectively, with 13 bases between them. This CDR3 reads CASSPGHLMNTEAFF. The DNA of the CDR3 is TGCGCCAGCAGCCCCGGACACCTCATGAACACTGAAGCTTTCTTT.

This rearrangement joins TRBV7-9 to TRBJ1-5, with a tentative D call TRBD1 (5 bases). The CDR3 covers 13 residues. V lost 5 bases and J 4 bases, leaving 9 bases between the germline ends. Per the germline V gene, CDR1 is SEHNR and CDR2 is FQNEAQ (reference sequence). The DNA for the CDR3 is TGTGCCAGCAGCCGACAGCAAAATCAGCCCCAGCATTTT. This gives the protein CASSRQQNQPQHF.

This rearrangement joins TRBV5-1 to TRBJ1-2; D is perhaps TRBD1 (6 bases). This CDR3 is 16 amino acids long. CDR1 and CDR2 (germline): SGHRS, YFSETQ. The V end lost 0 bases, the J end lost 4 bases, and 16 bases lay between the germline ends. The CDR3 DNA follows: TGCGCCAGCAGCTTGGCTACACAGGGTAATACCTATGGCTACACCTTC. This sequence encodes CASSLATQGNTYGYTF. Together with reference TRBV5-1 and TRBJ1-2, the CDR3 gives the full variable domain: KAGVTQTPRYLIKTRGQQVTLSCSPISGHRSVSWYQQTPGQGLQFLFEYFSETQRNKGNFPGRFSGRQFSNSRSEMNVSTLELGDSALYLCASSLATQGNTYGYTFGSGTRLTVV.

V and J are TRBV11-3 and TRBJ1-1; D unclear. The V and J ends lost 0 bases and 1 base respectively, with 15 bases between them. Germline V lookup: CDR1 SGHNT, CDR2 YENEEA. CDR3 length: 17 amino acids. CDR3 in amino acids: CASSLDRVGERNTEAFF. The CDR3 DNA follows: TGTGCCAGCAGCTTAGATAGGGTGGGAGAGAGGAACACTGAAGCTTTCTTT.

This chain joins TRBV12-3 or TRBV12-4 and TRBJ1-2; 11 bases are a match to TRBD1. CDR3 length: 13 amino acids. Trimming at V came to 6 bases and at J to 7 bases, leaving 4 bases not matched to a gene. As DNA, the CDR3 is TGTGCCAGCAGCGGACAGGGGGCGGGTGGCTACACCTTC. This gives the protein CASSGQGAGGYTF.

This clone turned up a few times. This chain links TRBV5-1 with TRBJ1-1; no clear D gene. The CDR3 extends over 13 amino acids. Trimming removed 2 bases from V and 3 bases from J, with 8 bases in between. Germline assignment: CDR1 SGHRS and CDR2 YFSETQ. CDR3 region: CASSFQVYTEAFF. The CDR3 coding sequence is TGCGCCAGCAGCTTTCAGGTTTACACTGAAGCTTTCTTT.

This clone has a handful of counts. V is TRBV3-1 (or the pseudogene TRBV3-2) and J is TRBJ1-1, with D possibly matching TRBD1 (6 bases). V lost 5 bases, J lost 10 bases, and 17 bases lay in between. CDR1 is LGHDT, CDR2 YNNKEL, per germline (reference sequence). This CDR3 contains 13 residues. CDR3 amino acids: CASSSRDTGTAFF. The CDR3 DNA follows: TGTGCCAGCAGCTCCCGGGACACAGGCACAGCTTTCTTT.

The V gene is TRBV30, the J gene TRBJ2-7; 10 positions match TRBD1. Germline V gene data show CDR1 as GTSNPN and CDR2 as SVGIG (reference sequence). V shed 5 bases, J shed 6 bases, and the junction held 4 bases outside the gene matches. CDR3 size: 12 residues. This CDR3 is CAWGQGGPEQYF. Here the CDR3 DNA reads TGTGCCTGGGGACAGGGGGGTCCCGAGCAGTACTTC. Combining the CDR3 with reference TRBV30 and TRBJ2-7 gives the whole variable domain SQTIHQWPATLVQPVGSPLSLECTVEGTSNPNLYWYRQAAGRGLQLLFYSVGIGQISSEVPQNLSASRPQDRQFILSSKKLLLSDSGFYLCAWGQGGPEQYFGPGTRLTVT.

V and J are TRBV6-8 and TRBJ2-7; a possible D gene is TRBD2 (6 bases). The V end lost 5 bases, the J end lost 0 bases, and 14 bases lay between the germline ends. CDR3 length: 15 amino acids. The germline V gene encodes CDR1 MNHGY and CDR2 SAAAGT. The DNA for the CDR3 is TGTGCCAGCAGTAACGGGACTCCGAGCTCCTACGAGCAGTACTTC. It yields the protein CASSNGTPSSYEQYF.

CDR3 DNA: TGCGCCAGCAGCCCCGTTAAAGATACGCAGTATTTT. Protein: CASSPVKDTQYF. This chain connects TRBV5-1 to TRBJ2-3; D unresolved. The germline CDR1 and CDR2 sequences are SGHRS and YFSETQ. Trimming took off 4 bases at V and 5 bases at J, with 8 bases between the two ends. CDR3 length equals 12 residues.

The sample holds a few counts of this clone. The V and J genes are TRBV5-1 and TRBJ2-1; a weak D match, TRBD1 (6 bases). CDR1 and CDR2 (germline): SGHRS, YFSETQ. V gave up 7 bases and J gave up 1 base, with 15 bases separating them. The CDR3 covers 15 residues. In nucleotides, the CDR3 is TGCGCCAGCCTGGAAACAGGGAGTTCCTACAATGAGCAGTTCTTC. Translated: CASLETGSSYNEQFF.

The rearrangement links TRBV2 to TRBJ1-5; 7 bases line up with TRBD1. Trimming at V came to 7 bases and at J to 7 bases, leaving 7 bases not matched to a gene. This CDR3 comprises 13 residues. CDR1 and CDR2 (germline): SNHLY, FYNNEI. The chain's CDR3 is CASTPTGRQPQHF. The DNA for the CDR3 is TGTGCCAGCACCCCGACAGGGCGGCAGCCCCAGCATTTT.

This sequence joins TRBV5-8 and TRBJ2-1; TRBD2 matches at 7 bases. The trim removed 6 bases at V and 5 bases at J, leaving 20 bases unmatched. Germline V CDR1 and CDR2: SGHTS, YDEGEE. The CDR3 consists of 18 residues. The CDR3 nucleotides read TGTGCCAGCACCCCCCCGCCTAGCGGAAAACCCTTTAACAATGAGCAGTTCTTC. Its protein product is CASTPPPSGKPFNNEQFF. The variable domain in full, with the rest retrieved from reference TRBV5-8 and TRBJ2-1, is EAGVTQSPTHLIKTRGQQATLRCSPISGHTSVYWYQQALGLGLQFLLWYDEGEERNRGNFPPRFSGRQFPNYSSELNVNALELEDSALYLCASTPPPSGKPFNNEQFFGPGTRLTVL.

The chain couples TRBV9 to TRBJ1-1; 8 bases fit TRBD1. Trimming took 5 bases from V and 7 from J; bases not matched to a gene: 10. Germline CDR1 is SGDLS and CDR2 is YYNGEE. The CDR3 totals 14 residues. This chain's CDR3 is CASSFQGAVGEAFF. The CDR3 DNA follows: TGTGCCAGCAGTTTCCAGGGGGCTGTAGGTGAAGCTTTCTTT.

The chain is built from TRBV21-1 and TRBJ1-2; the D call of TRBD1 is as the table states it, not checked on the DNA. TRBV21-1 is reported as a pseudogene. There are 13 residues in the CDR3. The CDR3 here is CASSKGHRGGYTF. The CDR3 DNA sequence: TGTGCCAGCAGCAAAGGCCACAGGGGTGGCTACACCTTC.

CDR3 bases: TGTGCCAGCAGCGCCAGCTCTGGAAACACCATATATTTT. Encoded protein: CASSASSGNTIYF. This rearrangement joins TRBV9 to TRBJ1-3; D uncertain. This CDR3 comprises 13 residues. V was trimmed by 3 bases and J by 0 bases, leaving 4 bases between them. Germline V gives CDR1 SGDLS, CDR2 YYNGEE.

V usage is TRBV12-3 or TRBV12-4 and J usage is TRBJ1-3, with D perhaps matching TRBD1 (6 bases). V lost 6 bases, J lost 1 base, and 7 bases lay in between. There are 13 residues in the CDR3. CDR3 bases: TGTGCCAGCAGCGGACAGTCTGGAAACACCATATATTTT. Translated, it gives CASSGQSGNTIYF.

The rearrangement uses TRBV3-1 (or the pseudogene TRBV3-2) and TRBJ1-5; D unclear. The V gene's germline CDR1 is LGHDT and CDR2 YNNKEL (reference sequence). The CDR3 sequence is 15 residues long. V dropped 1 base and J dropped 7 bases, with 14 bases sitting between them. For the CDR3, the DNA is TGTGCCAGCAGCCAAGGTTTGGCGGCAAAGCAGCCCCAGCATTTT. Its protein is CASSQGLAAKQPQHF.

This clone was counted between two and nine times. The chain carries TRBV6-5 and TRBJ1-2; D is unclear. The CDR3 extends over 12 amino acids. V lost 6 bases and J lost 1, with 6 bases in between. Germline V gene data show CDR1 as MNHEY and CDR2 as SVGAGI. This CDR3 is CASSLDNYGYTF. In nucleotides, the CDR3 is TGTGCCAGCAGCCTAGATAACTATGGCTACACCTTC.

The rearrangement uses TRBV7-8 and TRBJ1-2; D is uncertain. The CDR3 sequence is 16 residues long. V was trimmed by 1 base and J by 4 bases, leaving 16 bases between them. The germline gives CDR1 SGHVS, CDR2 FQNEAQ. This CDR3 is CASSLGNTGGSYGYTF. The CDR3 DNA follows: TGTGCCAGCAGCTTAGGAAACACCGGTGGGAGCTATGGCTACACCTTC.

This rearrangement joins TRBV6-5 to TRBJ2-7, with no clear D. V was clipped by 0 bases and J by 2 bases, with 11 bases between them. CDR1 MNHEY and CDR2 SVGAGI come from the germline V gene. This CDR3 spans 15 amino acids. In DNA, the CDR3 is TGTGCCAGCAGTTACTCGAGTACCTATCCCTACGAGCAGTACTTC. Translated: CASSYSSTYPYEQYF.

The chain is built from TRBV5-1 and TRBJ2-3; TRBD2 aligns across 7 bases. Looked up from germline, CDR1 is SGHRS and CDR2 is YFSETQ. J was trimmed by 5 bases and V by 0 bases; bases with no gene match: 6. The CDR3 totals 15 residues. The CDR3 DNA reads as TGCGCCAGCAGCTTGGCCAGGACGGGGGGAGATACGCAGTATTTT. This gives the protein CASSLARTGGDTQYF. Full variable domain (missing parts from reference TRBV5-1 and TRBJ2-3): KAGVTQTPRYLIKTRGQQVTLSCSPISGHRSVSWYQQTPGQGLQFLFEYFSETQRNKGNFPGRFSGRQFSNSRSEMNVSTLELGDSALYLCASSLARTGGDTQYFGPGTRLTVL.